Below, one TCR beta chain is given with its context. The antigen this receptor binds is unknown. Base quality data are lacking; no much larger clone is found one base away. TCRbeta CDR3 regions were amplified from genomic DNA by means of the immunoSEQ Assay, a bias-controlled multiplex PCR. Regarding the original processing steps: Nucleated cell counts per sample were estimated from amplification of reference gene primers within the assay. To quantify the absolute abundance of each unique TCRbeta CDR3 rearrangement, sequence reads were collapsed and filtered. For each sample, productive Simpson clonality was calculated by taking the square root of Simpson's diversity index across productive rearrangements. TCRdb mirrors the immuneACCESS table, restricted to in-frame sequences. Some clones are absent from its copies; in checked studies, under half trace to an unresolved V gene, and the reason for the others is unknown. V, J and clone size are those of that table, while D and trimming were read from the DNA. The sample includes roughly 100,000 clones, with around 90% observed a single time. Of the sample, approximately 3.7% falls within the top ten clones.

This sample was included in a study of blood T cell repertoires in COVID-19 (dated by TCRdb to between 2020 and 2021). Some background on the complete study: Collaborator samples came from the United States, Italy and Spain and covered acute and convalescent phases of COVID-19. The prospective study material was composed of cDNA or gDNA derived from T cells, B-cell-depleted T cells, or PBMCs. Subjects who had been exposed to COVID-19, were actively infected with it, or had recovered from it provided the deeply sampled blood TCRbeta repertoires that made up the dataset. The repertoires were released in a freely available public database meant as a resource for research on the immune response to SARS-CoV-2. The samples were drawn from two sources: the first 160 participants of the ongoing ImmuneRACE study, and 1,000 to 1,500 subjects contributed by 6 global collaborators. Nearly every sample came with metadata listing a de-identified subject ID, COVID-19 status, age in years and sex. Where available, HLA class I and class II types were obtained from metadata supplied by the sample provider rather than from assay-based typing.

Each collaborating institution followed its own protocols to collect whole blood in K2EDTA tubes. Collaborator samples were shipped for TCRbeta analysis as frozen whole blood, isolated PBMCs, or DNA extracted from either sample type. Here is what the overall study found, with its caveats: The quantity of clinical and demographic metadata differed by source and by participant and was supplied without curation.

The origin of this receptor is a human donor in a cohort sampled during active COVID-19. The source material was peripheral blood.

For the CDR3, the sequence is CASSQDRAGEQFF. The nucleotide sequence is given as TGTGCCAGCAGCCAAGACCGAGCGGGAGAGCAGTTCTTC. The V and J genes are TRBV3-1 (or the pseudogene TRBV3-2) and TRBJ2-1; 7 of the junction bases match TRBD2. From V the trimming removes 0 bases and from J it removes 10 bases, while the gene matches leave 3 bases of the junction unaccounted for. The CDR3 has 13 amino acids, counting the end cysteine and phenylalanine. The CDR3 DNA has 39 bases and is translated from base 1. According to the germline V gene (reference sequence), CDR1 reads LGHDT and CDR2 reads YNNKEL.